A single sample is the source of the 8 T cell receptor beta chains below, sequenced in a study of spatial heterogeneity in lung cancer. MiXCR, applied by TCRdb to the 5' RACE reads, yields one record per CDR3 protein. The sample shows some 45,000 distinct CDR3 sequences, about 11% of them seen only once. Time point described: sample taken at primary tumor resection. Whole RNA, isolated from tumor, nontumor lung or frozen PBMC, was sequenced without prior sorting. The sample was PBMCs, taken at surgery. The source is a female donor with early-stage non-small cell lung cancer.

This clonotype occurred many times. The chain is built from TRBV12-3 or TRBV12-4 and TRBJ1-4; D is unclear. The V and J ends lost 8 bases and 5 bases respectively, with 9 bases between them. The CDR3 covers 12 residues. The CDR3 loop is CASPLKNEKLFF. Here the CDR3 DNA reads TGTGCCAGCCCCTTGAAGAATGAAAAACTGTTTTTT.

This clonotype was seen ten or more times. The V and J genes are TRBV28 and TRBJ1-6; D might be TRBD1 (6 bases). V gave up 5 bases and J gave up 5 bases, with 10 bases separating them. CDR3 length: 14 amino acids. The V gene's germline CDR1 is MDHEN and CDR2 SYDVKM. CDR3: CASSRGGDNSPLHF. CDR3 sequence (DNA): TGTGCCAGCAGTCGAGGGGGGGATAATTCACCCCTCCACTTT.

The sample holds a few counts of this clonotype. The chain combines TRBV7-2 with TRBJ1-1; D call uncertain. This CDR3 contains 14 residues. The V gene's germline CDR1 is SGHTA and CDR2 FQGNSA. V lost 2 bases, J lost 1 base, and 8 bases lay in between. As DNA, the CDR3 is TGTGCCAGCAGCTTACTCGGGCCGAACACTGAAGCTTTCTTT. Protein sequence: CASSLLGPNTEAFF.

This chain joins TRBV29-1 and TRBJ1-1; 7 nucleotides agree with TRBD1. V was clipped by 0 bases and J by 4 bases; unmatched bases: 8. Germline CDR1 SQVTM, CDR2 ANQGSEA. The CDR3 is 15 amino acids. The CDR3 DNA reads TGCAGCGTTGAAGACCTGCGACAGGGTAGCACTGAAGCTTTCTTT. This encodes CSVEDLRQGSTEAFF. The full variable domain, with the rest looked up from reference TRBV29-1 and TRBJ1-1, is SAVISQKPSRDICQRGTSLTIQCQVDSQVTMMFWYRQQPGQSLTLIATANQGSEATYESGFVIDKFPISRPNLTFSTLTVSNMSPEDSSIYLCSVEDLRQGSTEAFFGQGTRLTVV.

The rearrangement links TRBV20-1 to TRBJ2-7; 9 positions match TRBD2. Germline V gene sequence: CDR1 DFQATT, CDR2 SNEGSKA (reference sequence). The CDR3 consists of 13 residues. The V gene end was trimmed by 4 bases and the J gene end by 4 bases; junction bases not matched to a gene: 5. CDR3: CSAKGLARYEQYF. For the CDR3, the DNA is TGCAGTGCTAAGGGACTAGCAAGGTACGAGCAGTACTTC.

This clonotype was seen at least ten times. The chain recombines TRBV20-1 with TRBJ2-5; 8 bases align to TRBD2. The CDR3 has 14 amino acids. V lost 2 bases to trimming and J lost 5 bases; unmatched junction nucleotides: 7. Germline V gene sequence: CDR1 DFQATT, CDR2 SNEGSKA (reference sequence). CDR3 in amino acids: CSARSAGGVETQYF. The CDR3 DNA reads TGCAGTGCTAGATCGGCGGGGGGCGTGGAGACCCAGTACTTC.

This clonotype has more than one count but fewer than ten. This sequence joins TRBV5-1 and TRBJ1-1; the match to TRBD1 covers 8 bases. Trimming at V came to 4 bases and at J to 1 base, leaving 6 bases not matched to a gene. The CDR3 is 15 residues long. Germline loops: CDR1 SGHRS, CDR2 YFSETQ. Here the CDR3 reads CASSLGDRRNTEAFF. The CDR3, as DNA: TGCGCCAGCAGCCTGGGGGACAGGAGGAACACTGAAGCTTTCTTT.

This clonotype was seen a few times. The chain is built from TRBV6-6 and TRBJ2-3; D gene ambiguous. This CDR3 is 14 amino acids long. V was trimmed by 2 bases and J by 4 bases, leaving 10 bases between them. Germline loops: CDR1 MNHNY, CDR2 SVGAGI (reference sequence). CDR3 amino acids: CASSYGLVADTQYF. CDR3 DNA: TGTGCCAGCAGTTACGGCCTAGTGGCAGATACGCAGTATTTT.